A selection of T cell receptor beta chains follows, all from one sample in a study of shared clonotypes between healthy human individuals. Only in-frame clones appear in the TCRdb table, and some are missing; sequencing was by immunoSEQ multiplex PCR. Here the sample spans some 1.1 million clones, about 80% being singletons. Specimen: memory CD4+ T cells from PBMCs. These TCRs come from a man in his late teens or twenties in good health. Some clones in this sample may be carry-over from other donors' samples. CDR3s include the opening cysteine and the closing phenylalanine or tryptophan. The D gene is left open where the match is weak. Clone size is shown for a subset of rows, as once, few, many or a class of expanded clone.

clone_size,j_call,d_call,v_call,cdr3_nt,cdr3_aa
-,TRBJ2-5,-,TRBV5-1,TGCGCCAGCAGCTTGGACACGCAAGAGACCCAGTACTTC,CASSLDTQETQYF
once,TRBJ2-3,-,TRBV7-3,TGTGCCAGCAGCCCAACCGAGCGTGGTACGCAGTATTTT,CASSPTERGTQYF
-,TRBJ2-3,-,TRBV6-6,TGTGCCAGCAGTCCCACGACCCGACAAGATACGCAGTATTTT,CASSPTTRQDTQYF
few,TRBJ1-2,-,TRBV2,TGTGCCAGCAGTGAAGTCTCTTATGGCTACACCTTC,CASSEVSYGYTF
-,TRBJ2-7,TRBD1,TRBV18,TGTGCCAGCTCGGACAGGGGACGCTACGAGCAGTACTTC,CASSDRGRYEQYF
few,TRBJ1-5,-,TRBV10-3,TGTGCCATCAGTGATCGGATAGGTTCTGAGAAGAGCAATCAGCCCCAGCATTTT,CAISDRIGSEKSNQPQHF
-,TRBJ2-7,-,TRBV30,TGTGGCCTGAAGGAGAGCTCCTACGAGCAGTACTTC,CGLKESSYEQYF
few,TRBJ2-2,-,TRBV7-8,TGTGCCAGCAGCTTTAATAACGGGGAGCTGTTTTTT,CASSFNNGELFF
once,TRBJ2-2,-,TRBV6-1,TGTGCCATTTTAGGGCTAACGAACACCGGGGAGCTGTTTTTT,CAILGLTNTGELFF
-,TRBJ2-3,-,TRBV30,TGTGCCTGGAGTGGGGAGACCACAGATACGCAGTATTTT,CAWSGETTDTQYF
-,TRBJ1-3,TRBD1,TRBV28,TGTGCCAGCAGCTGGACCTGGGGGACAGGGGACTCTGGAAACACCATATATTTT,CASSWTWGTGDSGNTIYF
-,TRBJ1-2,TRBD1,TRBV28,TGTGCCAGCAGTTTAGGAGGCCGGACAGGGGCGGGCTACACCTTC,CASSLGGRTGAGYTF
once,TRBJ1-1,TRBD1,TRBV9,TGTGCCAGCAGCGTAGGAGGAAGAGGGACAGGGCCCACTGAAGCTTTCTTT,CASSVGGRGTGPTEAFF
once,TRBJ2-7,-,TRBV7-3,TGTGCCAGCAGCCAAGTTCCGGGGAACGAGCAGTACTTC,CASSQVPGNEQYF
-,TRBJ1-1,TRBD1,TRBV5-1,TGCGCCAGCAGCTCCCTCAGGGGGCGAGACGATGAAGCTTTCTTT,CASSSLRGRDDEAFF
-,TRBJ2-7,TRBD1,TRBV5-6,TGTGCCAGCAGCTGGGACAGGGGAGTTAACGAGCAGTACTTC,CASSWDRGVNEQYF
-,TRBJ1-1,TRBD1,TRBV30,TGTGCCTTAAAACAGGGGTGGACTGAAGCTTTCTTT,CALKQGWTEAFF
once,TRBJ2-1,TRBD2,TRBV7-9,TGTGCCAGCAGCTCAACGACTAGCGGGAACTACAATGAGCAGTTCTTC,CASSSTTSGNYNEQFF
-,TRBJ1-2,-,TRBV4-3,TGCGCCAGCAGCCAAATACAGGTTGTTGACGGCTACACCTTC,CASSQIQVVDGYTF
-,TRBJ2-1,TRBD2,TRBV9,TGTGCCAGCAGCGCCTCTAGCGGGAGCTACAATGAGCAGTTCTTC,CASSASSGSYNEQFF
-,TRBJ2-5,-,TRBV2,TGTGCCAGCAGCCTCGACAGGAGGCAAGAGACCCAGTACTTC,CASSLDRRQETQYF
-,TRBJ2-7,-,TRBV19,TGTGCCAGTAGTTTGGACCGGGGCCGCAGCTCCTACGAGCAGTACTTC,CASSLDRGRSSYEQYF
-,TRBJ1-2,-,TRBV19,TGTGCCAGTAGTATATTGGACACCCGAGACTATGGCTACACCTTC,CASSILDTRDYGYTF
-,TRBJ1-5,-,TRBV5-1,TGCGCCAGCAGCTTGCGAGAGAATCAGCCCCAGCATTTT,CASSLRENQPQHF
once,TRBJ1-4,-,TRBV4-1,TGCGCCAGCAGCCGCACCGAGACAGGTTATGATGAAAAACTGTTTTTT,CASSRTETGYDEKLFF
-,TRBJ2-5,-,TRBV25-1,TGTGCCAGCACCCCCGCCGGACAAGAGACCCAGTACTTC,CASTPAGQETQYF
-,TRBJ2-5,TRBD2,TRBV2,TGTGCCAGCAGTTCCCGGACTAGCGGAAGGGAGACCCAGTACTTC,CASSSRTSGRETQYF
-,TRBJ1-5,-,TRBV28,TGTGCCAGCAGCCAACTAGCCCTTCAGCCCCAGCATTTT,CASSQLALQPQHF
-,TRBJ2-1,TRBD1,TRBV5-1,TGCGCCAGCAGCAATACACAGGGGCACAATGAGCAGTTCTTC,CASSNTQGHNEQFF
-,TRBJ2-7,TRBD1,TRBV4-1,TGCGCCAGCAGCCGAATAACAGGGGGTCCCCTTTCCTACGAGCAGTACTTC,CASSRITGGPLSYEQYF
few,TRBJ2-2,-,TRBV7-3,TGTGCCAGCAGCTCCATGGGTCCCGGGGAGCTGTTTTTT,CASSSMGPGELFF
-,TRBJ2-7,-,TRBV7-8,TGTGCCAGCAGCCAAAATAGGGGAAATGCCGCCTACGAGCAGTACTTC,CASSQNRGNAAYEQYF
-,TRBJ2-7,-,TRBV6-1,TGTGCCAGCAGTGAGGGTGTCGAGCAGTACTTC,CASSEGVEQYF
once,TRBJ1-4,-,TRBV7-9,TGTGCCAGCAGCCAGGGATCCGAAAAACTGTTTTTT,CASSQGSEKLFF
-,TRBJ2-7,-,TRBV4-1,TGCGCCAGCAGCCAATCCGGGACACTTTACGAGCAGTACTTC,CASSQSGTLYEQYF
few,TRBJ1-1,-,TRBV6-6,TGTGCCAGCAGTCGACCCAACACTGAAGCTTTCTTT,CASSRPNTEAFF
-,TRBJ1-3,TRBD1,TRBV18,TGTGCCAGCTCACCACAGGGGGCAGGAAACACCATATATTTT,CASSPQGAGNTIYF
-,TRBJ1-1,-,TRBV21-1,TGTGCCAGCGGGACAGGGCCGGACACTGAAGCTTTCTTT,CASGTGPDTEAFF
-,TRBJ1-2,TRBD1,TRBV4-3,TGCGCCAGCAGCCCAGGGACAGGGCTTGGCTACACCTTC,CASSPGTGLGYTF
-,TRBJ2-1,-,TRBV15,TGTGCCACCAGCAGAGATCTGGTTGAGCAGTTCTTC,CATSRDLVEQFF
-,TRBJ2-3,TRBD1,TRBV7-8,TGTGCCAGCAGTTTCCGGCGTGTGACAGGGTCATCAGATACGCAGTATTTT,CASSFRRVTGSSDTQYF
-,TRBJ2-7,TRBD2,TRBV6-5,TGTGCCAGCATACGGACTAGCGGGATCAAGGGCGAGCAGTACTTC,CASIRTSGIKGEQYF
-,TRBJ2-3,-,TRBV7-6,TGTGCCAGCAGCCGTACCGGGCCTGGGGATACGCAGTATTTT,CASSRTGPGDTQYF
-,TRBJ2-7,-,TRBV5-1,TGCGCCAGCAGCTTGGGGACATGGGGTGACGAGCAGTACTTC,CASSLGTWGDEQYF
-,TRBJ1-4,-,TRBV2,TGTGCCAAGAAGACAGACAATGAAAAACTGTTTTTT,CAKKTDNEKLFF
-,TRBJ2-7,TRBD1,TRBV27,TGTGCCAGCAGCCTGGCAGGGGGCACGAACTACGAGCAGTACTTC,CASSLAGGTNYEQYF
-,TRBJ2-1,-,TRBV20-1,TGCAGTGCGTCTCGGCAAGGTGAGCAGTTCTTC,CSASRQGEQFF
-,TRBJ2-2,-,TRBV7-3,TGTGCCAGCAGCCCCAAGGGAGACTACACCGGGGAGCTGTTTTTT,CASSPKGDYTGELFF
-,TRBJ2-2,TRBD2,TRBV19,TGTGCCAGTACTCCCGGACTAGCGGGAGTAGGGGAGCTGTTTTTT,CASTPGLAGVGELFF
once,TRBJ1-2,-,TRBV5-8,TGTGCCAGCAGCGCAACCGGGAGGATTGGCTACACCTTC,CASSATGRIGYTF
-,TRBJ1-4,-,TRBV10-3,TGTGCCATCAGTACTCTACCCAGGGGTGAAAAACTGTTTTTT,CAISTLPRGEKLFF